Shown below are 8 T cell receptor beta chains from a single sample sequenced in a study of T cells in Graves' hyperthyroidism and ophthalmopathy. Template material for amplifying TCR beta CDR3 regions consisted of RNA transcripts. First-round RT-PCR with HTBI primers amplified the TCR CDR3 region. TCRdb ran MiXCR on the multiplex PCR reads and lists one entry per CDR3 protein. The sample contains roughly 350,000 distinct CDR3 sequences, 14% of which appear only once. Input material: blood. The receptors shown here come from a woman in her 30s with Graves' ophthalmopathy.

This clonotype was detected many times. The chain recombines TRBV6-1 with TRBJ1-1; 10 nucleotides align to TRBD1. Trimming at V came to 1 base and at J to 7 bases, leaving 6 bases not matched to a gene. Germline loops: CDR1 MNHNS, CDR2 SASEGT. The CDR3 covers 15 residues. The CDR3 loop reads CASSEGDRGRIEAFF. The CDR3 region has the DNA TGTGCCAGCAGTGAAGGGGACAGGGGCCGGATTGAAGCTTTCTTT.

As to this clonotype: With a much larger clone just one base away, this may be a read error. This chain joins TRBV27 and TRBJ1-1; maybe TRBD1 (5 bases). The CDR3 runs 13 residues. Trimming shortened V by 2 bases and J by 6 bases, and 10 bases separated the two germline ends. CDR1 is MNHEY, CDR2 SMNVEV, per germline (reference sequence). The CDR3 region is CASSLGRGSEAFF. CDR3 DNA: TGTGCCAGCAGTTTAGGGAGGGGTTCTGAAGCTTTCTTT.

This chain uses TRBV7-9 with TRBJ2-3, with TRBD2 matching over 9 bases. CDR3 size: 16 residues. Germline lookup yields CDR1 SEHNR and CDR2 FQNEAQ (reference sequence). V shed 3 bases and J 0 bases; nucleotides not matched to a gene: 4. CDR3 nucleotides: TGTGCCAGCAGCTTGGATGCGGGGGGGAGCACAGATACGCAGTATTTT. This gives the protein CASSLDAGGSTDTQYF. Together with reference TRBV7-9 and TRBJ2-3, the CDR3 gives the full variable domain: DTGVSQNPRHKITKRGQNVTFRCDPISEHNRLYWYRQTLGQGPEFLTYFQNEAQLEKSRLLSDRFSAERPKGSFSTLEIQRTEQGDSAMYLCASSLDAGGSTDTQYFGPGTRLTVL.

This clonotype was counted ten times or more. J is TRBJ2-5 and V is TRBV6-1; no reliable D call. This CDR3 has 15 amino acids. Trimming took 5 bases from V and 6 from J, leaving 19 bases between them. Germline V gene sequence: CDR1 MNHNS, CDR2 SASEGT. The DNA for the CDR3 is TGTGCCAGCAGTTTCGTAGGGCACCAGCCTAAGACCCAGTACTTC. This sequence encodes CASSFVGHQPKTQYF.

The CDR3 spells CASSSTNRGGYGYTF. CDR3 DNA: TGTGCCAGCAGCTCTACAAACAGGGGGGGCTATGGCTACACCTTC. This sequence joins TRBV7-2 and TRBJ1-2; 8 bases are shared with TRBD1. The CDR3 covers 15 residues. Germline values: CDR1 SGHTA, CDR2 FQGNSA. J was trimmed by 4 bases and V by 4 bases; bases with no gene match: 8.

This clonotype was seen at least ten times. The rearrangement joins TRBV9 to TRBJ2-2, with TRBD2 matching over 7 bases. V lost 2 bases to trimming and J lost 5 bases; unmatched junction nucleotides: 9. This CDR3 region has 16 residues. Germline CDR1 is SGDLS and CDR2 is YYNGEE. CDR3 loop: CASSVRAGTGTGELFF. CDR3 DNA: TGTGCCAGCAGCGTTCGAGCGGGGACGGGTACCGGGGAGCTGTTTTTT.

This clonotype was seen many times. The chain uses TRBV11-2 and TRBJ2-5, with 8 bases aligning to TRBD2. The germline V gene has CDR1 SGHAT and CDR2 FQNNGV. The CDR3 is 15 residues long. The trim removed 1 base at V and 10 bases at J, leaving 11 bases unmatched. The CDR3 DNA is TGTGCCAGCAGCTTAGGCTCGTCGCTAGCGGGCTACCAGTACTTC. Its translation is CASSLGSSLAGYQYF.

This clonotype has a count of ten or more. Written as DNA, the CDR3 is TGTGCCTGGAGTGGGGATCTAGCCAAAAACATTCAGTACTTC. Translated: CAWSGDLAKNIQYF. The V gene is TRBV30, the J gene TRBJ2-4, with D unclear. Trimming removed 1 base from V and 0 bases from J, with 7 bases in between. The germline CDR1 and CDR2 sequences are GTSNPN and SVGIG (reference sequence). The CDR3 runs to 14 residues.